These 12 T cell receptor beta chains were all obtained from the same sample, sequenced in a study of T cell repertoires in cytomegalovirus infection. TCRdb passed the reads through MiXCR, listing each CDR3 protein once. The sample lists a few hundred thousand distinct CDR3 sequences, 26% occurring once. The sequencing input was PBMCs. Source of these receptors: a human donor in good health (CMV status not recorded). Some clones in this sample may be carry-over from other donors' samples.

This clonotype was observed a handful of times. The V and J genes are TRBV19 and TRBJ2-6; D gene unclear. Trimming left V 2 bases short and J 0 bases short, with 8 bases between. CDR3 size: 16 residues. Germline V gives CDR1 LNHDA, CDR2 SQIVND (reference sequence). CDR3 residues: CASSIIGGSGANVLTF. CDR3 sequence (DNA): TGTGCCAGTAGTATAATCGGCGGCTCTGGGGCCAACGTCCTGACTTTC. The full variable domain, completed using reference TRBV19 and TRBJ2-6, is DGGITQSPKYLFRKEGQNVTLSCEQNLNHDAMYWYRQDPGQGLRLIYYSQIVNDFQKGDIAEGYSVSREKKESFPLTVTSAQKNPTAFYLCASSIIGGSGANVLTFGAGSRLTVL.

The chain couples TRBV7-6 to TRBJ1-1, with a tentative D call TRBD1 (6 bases). CDR3 length: 16 residues. Between the trimmed V and J ends, which lost 5 bases and 6 bases, there was a span of 22 bases. Germline assignment: CDR1 SGHVS and CDR2 FNYEAQ. CDR3 protein: CASSRQGRPSGAEAFF. The CDR3 DNA reads as TGTGCCAGCAGCCGTCAGGGGAGGCCCAGTGGAGCTGAAGCTTTCTTT.

This clonotype was seen repeatedly, ten times or more. The J gene is TRBJ2-5, the V gene TRBV7-2; D is uncertain. This CDR3 has 13 amino acids. CDR1 is SGHTA, CDR2 FQGNSA, per germline. The V end lost 4 bases, the J end lost 3 bases, and 9 bases lay between the germline ends. The CDR3 nucleotides read TGTGCCAGCAGCTCAAGCTACGAAGAGACCCAGTACTTC. Translating gives CASSSSYEETQYF.

CDR3 DNA sequence: TGCAGTGCTAGAGTGGGGAGCGGGAGGGACCCAGATACGCAGTATTTT. The encoded protein is CSARVGSGRDPDTQYF. V is TRBV20-1 and J is TRBJ2-3; 10 bases are shared with TRBD2. The CDR3 runs 16 residues. Germline CDR1 reads DFQATT; CDR2 reads SNEGSKA (reference sequence). J gave up 4 bases and V 1 base, and 8 bases lay outside the gene matches.

The chain combines TRBV7-9 with TRBJ1-3, with a tentative D call TRBD1 (5 bases). The CDR3 spans 14 residues. Germline V gene lookup returns CDR1 SEHNR and CDR2 FQNEAQ (reference sequence). The V end lost 6 bases, the J end lost 0 bases, and 9 bases lay between the germline ends. The CDR3 sequence: CASRKTDSGNTIYF. The DNA for the CDR3 is TGTGCCAGCAGGAAGACAGACTCTGGAAACACCATATATTTT.

J is TRBJ2-7 and V is TRBV20-1; no reliable D call. The V end was cut by 5 bases, the J end by 6 bases, with 17 bases between. CDR3 length: 13 residues. CDR1 DFQATT and CDR2 SNEGSKA come from the germline V gene (reference sequence). This CDR3 reads CSALGPPSSEQYV. The CDR3 coding sequence is TGCAGTGCTCTTGGACCCCCCAGTTCCGAGCAGTACGTC.

The chain combines TRBV9 with TRBJ2-1; D is undetermined. Trimming left V 0 bases short and J 2 bases short, with 12 bases between. This CDR3 is 16 amino acids long. Germline lookup yields CDR1 SGDLS and CDR2 YYNGEE. CDR3 amino acids: CASSVEVRRPYNEQFF. DNA for the CDR3: TGTGCCAGCAGCGTAGAGGTCAGGAGACCCTACAATGAGCAGTTCTTC.

The chain uses TRBV29-1 and TRBJ1-2; D is perhaps TRBD1 (5 bases). CDR3 length equals 15 residues. Trimming pared 4 bases from V and 6 bases from J, leaving 21 bases between. The V gene's germline CDR1 is SQVTM and CDR2 ANQGSEA. The CDR3: CSVVVGMGVGNGYTF. In DNA form, the CDR3 reads TGCAGCGTTGTTGTGGGGATGGGGGTTGGGAATGGCTACACCTTC.

DNA for the CDR3: TGTGCCAGAAGCCCAGGCGCTAGCGGGAGCGCTAACTCCTACAATGAGCAGTTCTTC. This encodes CARSPGASGSANSYNEQFF. This sequence joins TRBV7-6 and TRBJ2-1, with 10 bases matching TRBD2. From germline, CDR1 is SGHVS and CDR2 FNYEAQ. J was trimmed by 0 bases and V by 9 bases; bases with no gene match: 17. This CDR3 spans 19 amino acids.

This rearrangement joins TRBV6-5 to TRBJ1-5; D possibly corresponds to TRBD1 (6 bases). This CDR3 spans 14 amino acids. Germline CDR1 is MNHEY and CDR2 is SVGAGI. V lost 2 bases, J lost 5 bases, and 10 bases lay in between. The CDR3 sequence is CASSYMQGHQPQHF. CDR3 nucleotides: TGTGCCAGCAGTTACATGCAGGGGCATCAGCCCCAGCATTTT.

This clonotype was observed a handful of times. The CDR3 coding sequence is TGCGCCAGCAGCCAAGGGGAGACTAGCCCTGTCGGGAACACCGGGGAGCTGTTTTTT. Encoded protein: CASSQGETSPVGNTGELFF. The genes are TRBV4-1 and TRBJ2-2; 7 nucleotides line up with TRBD2. Germline CDR1 reads MGHRA; CDR2 reads YSYEKL. The CDR3 spans 19 residues. Trimming removed 1 base from V and 1 base from J; junction bases left unmatched: 12.

This clonotype was seen more than once but under ten times. The V call is TRBV24-1, the J call TRBJ2-7, with D perhaps TRBD1 or TRBD2 (5 bases each). The CDR3 is 16 residues long. Trimming removed 8 bases at V and 0 bases at J, with 19 bases between. Germline CDR1 and CDR2: KGHDR and SFDVKD. For the CDR3, the DNA is TGTGCCACCAAGGGTCTTATGGGACCGTACTCCTACGAGCAGTACGTC. Translation: CATKGLMGPYSYEQYV.